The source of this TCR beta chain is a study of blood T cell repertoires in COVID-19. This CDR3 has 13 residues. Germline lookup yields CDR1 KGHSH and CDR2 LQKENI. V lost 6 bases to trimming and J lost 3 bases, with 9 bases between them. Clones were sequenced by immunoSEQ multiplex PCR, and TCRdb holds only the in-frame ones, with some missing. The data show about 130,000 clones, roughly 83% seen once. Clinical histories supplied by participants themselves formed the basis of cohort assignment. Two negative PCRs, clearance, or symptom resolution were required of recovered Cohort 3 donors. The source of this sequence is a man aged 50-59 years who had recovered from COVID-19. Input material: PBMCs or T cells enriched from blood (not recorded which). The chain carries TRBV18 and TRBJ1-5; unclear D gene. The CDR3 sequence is CASSPGLNQPQHF. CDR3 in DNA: TGTGCCAGCTCCCCGGGTCTCAATCAGCCCCAGCATTTT.